The 27 T cell receptor beta chains below were found in one sample sequenced in a study of CD8+CD57+ T cells in acquired aplastic anemia. The use of genomic DNA as template underpinned the TCR beta VDJ and CDR3 profiling. Each CDR3 protein is one row after TCRdb ran MiXCR on the reads. The repertoire holds some 220,000 distinct CDR3 sequences, with 30% to 40% as singletons. The sequencing sample was made of sorted CD4+, CD8+, or CD8+CD57+ T cells (not recorded which) from PBMCs. The receptors come from a human donor in good health, serving as a control.

The gene calls are TRBV7-8 and TRBJ2-2; 7 bases agree with TRBD1. Germline V gene sequence: CDR1 SGHVS, CDR2 FQNEAQ. Trimming at V came to 2 bases and at J to 6 bases, leaving 9 bases not matched to a gene. This CDR3 is built from 16 residues. The CDR3 region has the DNA TGTGCCAGCAGCTTAAGAGACAGGGTGGGGGCCGGGGAGCTGTTTTTT. This gives the protein CASSLRDRVGAGELFF. Filled out from reference TRBV7-8 and TRBJ2-2, the complete variable domain reads GAGVSQSPRYKVAKRGQDVALRCDPISGHVSLFWYQQALGQGPEFLTYFQNEAQLDKSGLPSDRFFAERPEGSVSTLKIQRTQQEDSAVYLCASSLRDRVGAGELFFGEGSRLTVL.

This clonotype has more than one count but fewer than ten. A much larger clone differs by one base, so this may be a read error. The chain uses TRBV9 and TRBJ2-7; tentatively, D is TRBD1 (6 bases). Trimming stripped 0 bases from V and 12 bases from J, with 16 bases between. Germline CDR1 SGDLS, CDR2 YYNGEE. The CDR3 contains 13 residues. DNA of the CDR3: TGTGCCAGCAGCGTAGTGACCCAGGGGAAGCGGTACTTC. Residues: CASSVVTQGKRYF.

At least ten counts were recorded for this clonotype. The V and J genes are TRBV19 and TRBJ1-4, with D unclear. Germline assignment: CDR1 LNHDA and CDR2 SQIVND (reference sequence). V gave up 5 bases and J gave up 0 bases, with 10 bases separating them. The length of the CDR3 is 15 residues. The CDR3 DNA is TGTGCCAGTAGTCTCAGACCTGCAACTAATGAAAAACTGTTTTTT. It yields the protein CASSLRPATNEKLFF.

This clonotype was observed at least ten times. The chain links TRBV7-9 to TRBJ1-2; D is ambiguous. In germline, CDR1 is SEHNR, CDR2 FQNEAQ (reference sequence). Trimming pared 5 bases from V and 3 bases from J, leaving 10 bases between. This CDR3 spans 13 amino acids. The CDR3 loop is CASSPRSDYGYTF. The DNA for the CDR3 is TGTGCCAGCAGCCCAAGGTCAGACTATGGCTACACCTTC.

This clonotype was seen many times. The chain combines TRBV24-1 with TRBJ2-7; 7 nucleotides agree with TRBD1. Germline V gene lookup returns CDR1 KGHDR and CDR2 SFDVKD. The CDR3 is 14 residues long. Unmatched junction bases numbered 8, after V lost 5 bases and J lost 5 bases. CDR3 DNA: TGTGCCACCAGTGCCCAGGACAGGAGGAACGAGCAGTACTTC. Protein sequence: CATSAQDRRNEQYF.

This clonotype has ten or more counts. CDR3 sequence: CASSRPAGVGYTF. The CDR3 coding sequence is TGTGCCAGTAGCAGACCGGCTGGGGTTGGGTACACCTTC. The rearrangement joins TRBV19 to TRBJ1-2; D not resolved. The CDR3 runs 13 residues. V lost 6 bases, J lost 11 bases, and 19 bases lay in between. Germline assignment: CDR1 LNHDA and CDR2 SQIVND (reference sequence). Drawing the rest from reference TRBV19 and TRBJ1-2, the complete variable domain is DGGITQSPKYLFRKEGQNVTLSCEQNLNHDAMYWYRQDPGQGLRLIYYSQIVNDFQKGDIAEGYSVSREKKESFPLTVTSAQKNPTAFYLCASSRPAGVGYTFGSGTRLTVV.

This clonotype was picked up a small number of times. V and J are TRBV25-1 and TRBJ2-1; TRBD2 might be the D (6 bases). The CDR3 spans 18 residues. The V gene's germline CDR1 is MGHDK and CDR2 SYGVNS. Trimming stripped 6 bases from V and 3 bases from J, with 24 bases between. CDR3 DNA sequence: TGTGCCAGCAGCTCAAGCACCCCGGTGCGGGGTGACTACAATGAGCAGTTCTTC. Its protein product is CASSSSTPVRGDYNEQFF.

This clonotype has a handful of counts. A much larger clone differs from this one at a single base, so this may be a read error. This rearrangement joins TRBV7-9 to TRBJ1-1; D remains unclear. The V gene lost 5 bases and the J gene lost 3 bases, with 10 bases spanning the gap. CDR1 is SEHNR, CDR2 FQNEAQ, per germline (reference sequence). The CDR3 contains 13 residues. CDR3 amino acids: CASSLSRDTEAFF. As DNA, the CDR3 is TGTGCCAGCAGCCTCAGTAGGGACACTGAAGCTTTCTTT.

This clonotype has ten or more counts. The chain is built from TRBV10-3 and TRBJ2-5, with D unclear. With 4 bases removed from V and 0 bases from J, the gap between germline ends came to 9 bases. Germline V gene data show CDR1 as ENHRY and CDR2 as SYGVKD. There are 14 residues in the CDR3. CDR3 region: CAISGTANQETQYF. The CDR3 nucleotides are TGTGCCATCAGTGGAACAGCAAACCAAGAGACCCAGTACTTC.

This clonotype came up many times. The chain employs TRBV6-1 and TRBJ2-7; D remains unclear. This CDR3 region has 12 residues. V dropped 7 bases and J dropped 4 bases, with 11 bases sitting between them. Germline CDR1 MNHNS, CDR2 SASEGT. CDR3 sequence reads: CASKSPQYEQYF. DNA of the CDR3: TGTGCCAGCAAATCCCCACAGTACGAGCAGTACTTC.

The rearrangement joins TRBV24-1 to TRBJ2-4, with D unclear. The CDR3 runs 12 residues. V lost 6 bases, J lost 12 bases, and 14 bases lay in between. Germline-derived CDR1 and CDR2 are KGHDR and SFDVKD. The CDR3 bases are TGTGCCACCAGTACCCAAGTGGGGTATCAGTACTTC. Translated: CATSTQVGYQYF.

The V gene is TRBV19, the J gene TRBJ1-2; the D gene is possibly TRBD1 (6 bases). V lost 5 bases, J lost 4 bases, and 14 bases lay in between. From germline, CDR1 is LNHDA and CDR2 SQIVND (reference sequence). The CDR3 runs 14 residues. CDR3 bases: TGTGCCAGTAGTCCGGACAGATCGTTCTATGGCTACACCTTC. Translation: CASSPDRSFYGYTF.

The chain uses TRBV12-3 or TRBV12-4 and TRBJ2-7, with TRBD2 as a possible D gene (6 bases). CDR3 length: 15 amino acids. Trimming removed 3 bases from V and 3 bases from J, with 15 bases in between. The CDR3 bases are TGTGCCAGCAGTTTTCGGGGGTTAGAGAGCTACGAGCAGTACTTC. Its protein product is CASSFRGLESYEQYF.

Concerning this clonotype: A much more abundant neighbour one base away suggests this may be a read error. The J gene is TRBJ2-7, the V gene TRBV20-1; unclear D gene. Between the trimmed V and J ends, which lost 1 base and 6 bases, there was a span of 10 bases. CDR3 length: 12 residues. Germline-derived CDR1 and CDR2 are DFQATT and SNEGSKA (reference sequence). The CDR3 protein is CSARGQSSEQYF. Here the CDR3 DNA reads TGCAGTGCTAGAGGCCAATCATCCGAGCAGTACTTC.

This clonotype was seen ten or more times. The chain uses TRBV7-3 and TRBJ1-3; tentatively, D is TRBD1 (6 bases). CDR1 and CDR2 (germline): SGHTA, FQGTGA. CDR3 length: 16 residues. The V end lost 5 bases, the J end lost 0 bases, and 14 bases lay between the germline ends. Here the CDR3 DNA reads TGTGCCAGCAGCCGAAACGGACAGATCTCTGGAAACACCATATATTTT. As protein: CASSRNGQISGNTIYF. The full variable domain, rest sourced from reference TRBV7-3 and TRBJ1-3, is GAGVSQTPSNKVTEKGKYVELRCDPISGHTALYWYRQSLGQGPEFLIYFQGTGAADDSGLPNDRFFAVRPEGSVSTLKIQRTERGDSAVYLCASSRNGQISGNTIYFGEGSWLTVV.

The chain carries TRBV5-1 and TRBJ2-6, with 7 bases fitting TRBD1. CDR1 and CDR2 (germline): SGHRS, YFSETQ. J lost 0 bases, V lost 3 bases, and 9 bases had no gene match. The CDR3 contains 18 residues. Here the CDR3 DNA reads TGCGCCAGCAGCTGGAGGACAGGCCGGTTCTCTGGGGCCAACGTCCTGACTTTC. Encoded protein: CASSWRTGRFSGANVLTF.

The chain uses TRBV11-2 and TRBJ1-5; the D gene is possibly TRBD1 (5 bases). Germline loops: CDR1 SGHAT, CDR2 FQNNGV. This CDR3 is built from 15 residues. V was shortened by 5 bases and J by 3 bases, with 14 bases between the two germline ends. CDR3: CASSPGTEVNQPQHF. The CDR3 DNA follows: TGTGCCAGCAGCCCGGGGACCGAAGTCAATCAGCCCCAGCATTTT.

This clonotype appeared many times. The chain is built from TRBV7-3 and TRBJ2-3; D is uncertain. V was trimmed by 4 bases and J by 7 bases, leaving 9 bases between them. Germline V gene data show CDR1 as SGHTA and CDR2 as FQGTGA. The CDR3 loop spans 12 amino acids. As DNA, the CDR3 is TGTGCCAGCAGCTCGGAAGCCAATACGCAGTATTTT. Protein: CASSSEANTQYF.

This clonotype was recorded many times. The chain joins TRBV20-1 to TRBJ2-3, with 12 bases identical to TRBD1. This CDR3 is built from 16 residues. Germline-derived CDR1 and CDR2 are DFQATT and SNEGSKA (reference sequence). The ends lost 0 bases at V and 6 bases at J; junction bases unmatched: 7. The CDR3: CSARDHWGQGADTQYF. CDR3 bases: TGCAGTGCTAGAGATCACTGGGGACAGGGGGCCGATACGCAGTATTTT.

This chain connects TRBV10-3 to TRBJ2-1; tentative D call: TRBD2 (5 bases). Looked up from germline, CDR1 is ENHRY and CDR2 is SYGVKD. Between the trimmed V and J ends, which lost 4 bases and 0 bases, there was a span of 10 bases. This CDR3 region has 15 residues. The CDR3 reads CAISGAGHSYNEQFF. The CDR3 DNA follows: TGTGCCATCAGTGGGGCGGGCCACTCCTACAATGAGCAGTTCTTC.

In this sample, this clonotype turned up many times. The rearrangement links TRBV12-3 or TRBV12-4 to TRBJ1-2; D is perhaps TRBD1 (5 bases). The V gene lost 6 bases and the J gene lost 6 bases, with 14 bases spanning the gap. This CDR3 is built from 13 residues. CDR3 amino acids: CASRHGRGNGYTF. The CDR3 coding sequence is TGTGCCAGCAGGCACGGGAGGGGAAATGGCTACACCTTC.

This clonotype came up many times. The V gene is TRBV10-1, the J gene TRBJ2-1, with D perhaps assigned TRBD1 or TRBD2 (5 bases each). Germline V gene lookup returns CDR1 WNHNN and CDR2 SYGVQD (reference sequence). Between the trimmed V and J ends, which lost 0 bases and 12 bases, there was a span of 18 bases. The CDR3 has 15 amino acids. CDR3 DNA sequence: TGCGCCAGCAGTGAGTCGACCCTGTACCGGGACCGGCAGTTCTTC. Its protein is CASSESTLYRDRQFF.

As for this clonotype: It may be a read error: a sequence one base away is much more abundant. This chain links TRBV24-1 with TRBJ1-3; no clear D. Per the germline V gene, CDR1 is KGHDR and CDR2 is SFDVKD. The CDR3 consists of 13 residues. The CDR3 here is CATSGFIGNSIYF. In DNA form, the CDR3 reads TGTGCCACCAGTGGTTTCATTGGAAACAGCATATATTTT.

This clonotype was detected many times. The rearrangement links TRBV19 to TRBJ1-1, with D unclear. The V and J ends lost 0 bases and 6 bases respectively, with 14 bases between them. The CDR3 loop spans 15 amino acids. Looked up from germline, CDR1 is LNHDA and CDR2 is SQIVND (reference sequence). DNA of the CDR3: TGTGCCAGTAGTATAGATGACGGATTCTCGGCTGAAGCTTTCTTT. It is translated as CASSIDDGFSAEAFF.

The chain links TRBV5-1 to TRBJ2-2, with D perhaps TRBD1 (5 bases). This CDR3 spans 13 amino acids. V lost 7 bases and J 8 bases, leaving 15 bases between the germline ends. CDR1 SGHRS and CDR2 YFSETQ come from the germline V gene. The CDR3 DNA follows: TGCGCCAGCGGGGCACAGCTATCGGGGGAGCTGTTTTTT. Protein: CASGAQLSGELFF.

There are many counts of this clonotype. This chain joins TRBV6-1 and TRBJ2-7; D is unresolved. The CDR3 sequence is 13 residues long. CDR1 and CDR2 (germline): MNHNS, SASEGT. The germline V and J ends were trimmed by 4 bases and 8 bases, with 15 bases remaining between them. CDR3 amino acids: CASSAWLFPKQYF. The CDR3 DNA is TGTGCCAGCAGTGCTTGGCTTTTCCCCAAGCAGTACTTC.

This clonotype has ten or more counts. J is TRBJ2-1 and V is TRBV5-1; D is unresolved. The CDR3 extends over 14 amino acids. CDR1 is SGHRS and CDR2 is YFSETQ in the germline V gene. Deletions cut 2 bases from V and 3 bases from J, with 9 bases between. The CDR3 loop reads CASSFEQVYNEQFF. For the CDR3, the DNA is TGCGCCAGCAGCTTTGAGCAGGTCTACAATGAGCAGTTCTTC.